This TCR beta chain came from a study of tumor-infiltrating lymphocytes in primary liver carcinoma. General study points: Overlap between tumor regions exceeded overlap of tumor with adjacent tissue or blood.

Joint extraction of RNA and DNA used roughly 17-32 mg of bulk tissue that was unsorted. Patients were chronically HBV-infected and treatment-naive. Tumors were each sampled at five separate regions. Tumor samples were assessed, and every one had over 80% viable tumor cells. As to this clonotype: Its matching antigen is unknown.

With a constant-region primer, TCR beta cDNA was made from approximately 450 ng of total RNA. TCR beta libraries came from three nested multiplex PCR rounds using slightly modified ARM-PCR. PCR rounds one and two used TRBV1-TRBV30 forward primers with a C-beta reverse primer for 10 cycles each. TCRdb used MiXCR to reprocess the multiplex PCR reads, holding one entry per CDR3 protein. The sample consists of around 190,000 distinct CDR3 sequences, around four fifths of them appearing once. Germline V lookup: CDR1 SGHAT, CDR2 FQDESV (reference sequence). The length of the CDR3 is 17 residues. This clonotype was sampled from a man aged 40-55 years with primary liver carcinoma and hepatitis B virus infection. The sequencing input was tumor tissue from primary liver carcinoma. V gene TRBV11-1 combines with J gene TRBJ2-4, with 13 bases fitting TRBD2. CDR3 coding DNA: TGTGTCATCAGCTTTCCCGGGACTAGCGGGACCATAGACATTCAGTACTTC. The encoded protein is CVISFPGTSGTIDIQYF.